Following are 7 T cell receptor beta chains from one sample sequenced in a study of cytomegalovirus exposure and HLA in healthy donors (dated by TCRdb to the late 2010s). Receptor libraries were prepared by the immunoSEQ multiplex PCR assay. For the multiplex PCR, a mixture combining 60 forward primers for TCR Vbeta segments and 13 reverse primers for TCR Jbeta segments was used. TCRdb re-hosts the immuneACCESS table, in-frame sequences only. Its copies lack some clones; in the studies checked, an unresolved V gene accounts for under half of them, and the cause for the rest is not known. Across this sample there are some 120,000 clones, with around 72% seen only once. The ten largest clones take up around 8.5% of the sample. Sequenced input: PBMCs. These receptors were obtained from a woman between 50 and 59 years old in good health and CMV-seropositive.

J is TRBJ1-2 and V is TRBV9; tentative D call: TRBD1 (6 bases). Germline loops: CDR1 SGDLS, CDR2 YYNGEE. CDR3 length: 13 amino acids. Between the trimmed V and J ends, which lost 4 bases and 6 bases, there was a span of 13 bases. The DNA for the CDR3 is TGTGCCAGCAGCAACCTGGGGGCCCATGGCTACACCTTC. Protein sequence: CASSNLGAHGYTF.

This rearrangement joins TRBV5-1 to TRBJ2-5; tentative D call: TRBD2 (6 bases). This CDR3 has 14 amino acids. The germline CDR1 and CDR2 sequences are SGHRS and YFSETQ. Trimming took 7 bases from V and 2 from J, leaving 15 bases between them. The CDR3, as DNA: TGCGCCAGCCGGGGGTATAGCGGACAAGAGACCCAGTACTTC. Amino acid sequence: CASRGYSGQETQYF.

This chain links TRBV7-2 with TRBJ1-3; D may be TRBD1 (6 bases). V was clipped by 1 base and J by 3 bases, with 10 bases between them. The germline V gene has CDR1 SGHTA and CDR2 FQGNSA. The CDR3 extends over 15 amino acids. The CDR3 DNA follows: TGTGCCAGCAGCTTAGTGGACAGAGATGGAAACACCATATATTTT. It encodes CASSLVDRDGNTIYF. The variable domain in full, with the rest retrieved from reference TRBV7-2 and TRBJ1-3, is GAGVSQSPSNKVTEKGKDVELRCDPISGHTALYWYRQSLGQGLEFLIYFQGNSAPDKSGLPSDRFSAERTGGSVSTLTIQRTQQEDSAVYLCASSLVDRDGNTIYFGEGSWLTVV.

This chain uses TRBV18 with TRBJ2-7; TRBD1 aligns across 7 bases. The CDR3 runs 13 residues. Looked up from germline, CDR1 is KGHSH and CDR2 is LQKENI. The V gene end was trimmed by 5 bases and the J gene end by 4 bases; junction bases not matched to a gene: 5. CDR3 sequence: CASSAGTEYEQYF. CDR3 bases: TGTGCCAGCTCAGCCGGGACAGAGTACGAGCAGTACTTC. The whole variable domain, filled in from reference TRBV18 and TRBJ2-7, reads NAGVMQNPRHLVRRRGQEARLRCSPMKGHSHVYWYRQLPEEGLKFMVYLQKENIIDESGMPKERFSAEFPKEGPSILRIQQVVRGDSAAYFCASSAGTEYEQYFGPGTRLTVT.

This clone came up many times. The chain combines TRBV5-4 with TRBJ2-3, with 8 positions matching TRBD2. This CDR3 has 14 amino acids. V dropped 0 bases and J dropped 4; count of bases not matched to a gene: 1. Germline CDR1 reads SGHNT; CDR2 reads YYREEE (reference sequence). CDR3 residues: CASSLAGGPDTQYF. For the CDR3, the DNA is TGTGCCAGCAGCTTGGCGGGAGGGCCAGATACGCAGTATTTT. Variable domain in full (rest from reference TRBV5-4 and TRBJ2-3): ETGVTQSPTHLIKTRGQQVTLRCSSQSGHNTVSWYQQALGQGPQFIFQYYREEENGRGNFPPRFSGLQFPNYSSELNVNALELDDSALYLCASSLAGGPDTQYFGPGTRLTVL.

The chain uses TRBV5-1 and TRBJ2-5; 8 nucleotides agree with TRBD1. Germline assignment: CDR1 SGHRS and CDR2 YFSETQ. CDR3 size: 14 residues. Trimming at V came to 5 bases and at J to 0 bases, leaving 3 bases not matched to a gene. The CDR3 sequence: CASSSGGHQETQYF. For the CDR3, the DNA is TGCGCCAGCAGTTCAGGGGGCCACCAAGAGACCCAGTACTTC. Full variable domain (missing parts from reference TRBV5-1 and TRBJ2-5): KAGVTQTPRYLIKTRGQQVTLSCSPISGHRSVSWYQQTPGQGLQFLFEYFSETQRNKGNFPGRFSGRQFSNSRSEMNVSTLELGDSALYLCASSSGGHQETQYFGPGTRLLVL.

The genes are TRBV6-5 and TRBJ1-1, with TRBD1 as a possible D gene (6 bases). V lost 5 bases and J lost 5, with 12 bases in between. The germline CDR1 and CDR2 sequences are MNHEY and SVGAGI. This CDR3 region has 13 residues. The CDR3 region is CASSPGEGTEAFF. As DNA, the CDR3 is TGTGCCAGCAGTCCAGGGGAAGGGACTGAAGCTTTCTTT.